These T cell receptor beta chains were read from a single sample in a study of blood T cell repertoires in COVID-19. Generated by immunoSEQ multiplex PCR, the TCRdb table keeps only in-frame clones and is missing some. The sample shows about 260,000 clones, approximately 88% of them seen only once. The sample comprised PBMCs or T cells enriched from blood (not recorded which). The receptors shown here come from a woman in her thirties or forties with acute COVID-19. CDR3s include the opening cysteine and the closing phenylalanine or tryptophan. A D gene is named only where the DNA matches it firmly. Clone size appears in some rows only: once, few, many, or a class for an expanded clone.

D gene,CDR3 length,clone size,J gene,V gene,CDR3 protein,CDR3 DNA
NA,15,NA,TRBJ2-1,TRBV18,CASSPLAESYNEQFF,TGTGCCAGCTCACCACTAGCGGAAAGTTACAATGAGCAGTTCTTC
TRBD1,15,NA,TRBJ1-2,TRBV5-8,CASSRGQGVGYGYTF,TGTGCCAGCAGCAGAGGACAGGGTGTCGGGTATGGCTACACCTTC
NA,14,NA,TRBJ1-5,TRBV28,CASSASLQGQPQHF,TGTGCCAGCAGTGCCTCCCTACAGGGCCAGCCCCAGCATTTT
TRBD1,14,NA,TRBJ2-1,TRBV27,CASRTRQGHNEQFF,TGTGCCAGCAGAACCAGACAGGGCCACAATGAGCAGTTCTTC
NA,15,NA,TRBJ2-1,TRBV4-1,CASSQLGSSYNEQFF,TGCGCCAGCAGCCAACTAGGGAGCTCCTACAATGAGCAGTTCTTC
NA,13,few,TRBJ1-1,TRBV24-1,CATREGRNTEAFF,TGTGCCACCAGGGAGGGTCGGAACACTGAAGCTTTCTTT
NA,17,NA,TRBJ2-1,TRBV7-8,CASSRLERKSSYNEQFF,TGTGCCAGCAGCCGCCTTGAGCGGAAAAGCTCCTACAATGAGCAGTTCTTC
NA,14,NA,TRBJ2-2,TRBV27,CASSWQKNTGELFF,TGTGCCAGCAGTTGGCAGAAGAACACCGGGGAGCTGTTTTTT
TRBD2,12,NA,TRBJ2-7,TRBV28,CASGAGGYEQYF,TGTGCCAGCGGGGCGGGGGGTTACGAGCAGTACTTC
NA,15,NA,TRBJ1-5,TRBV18,CASSPLDSSNQPQHF,TGTGCCAGCTCACCCTTGGACTCTAGCAATCAGCCCCAGCATTTT
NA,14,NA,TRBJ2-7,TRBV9,CASSSLEGSYEQYF,TGTGCCAGCAGCTCCCTTGAGGGTTCCTACGAGCAGTACTTC
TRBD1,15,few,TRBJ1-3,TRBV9,CASSTRTGSRNTIYF,TGTGCCAGCAGCACACGGACAGGGTCGAGAAACACCATATATTTT
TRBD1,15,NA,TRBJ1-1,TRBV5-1,CASSLIGQGGSEAFF,TGCGCCAGCAGCCTTATTGGACAGGGAGGTTCTGAAGCTTTCTTT
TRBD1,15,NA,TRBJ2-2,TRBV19,CASRRQGAGTGELFF,TGTGCCAGTAGAAGACAGGGGGCAGGCACCGGGGAGCTGTTTTTT
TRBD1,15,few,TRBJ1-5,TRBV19,CASSIPDRLQGTQHF,TGTGCCAGTAGTATACCGGACAGGCTCCAAGGAACCCAGCATTTT
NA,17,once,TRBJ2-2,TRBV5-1,CASSLIGPQRGTGELFF,TGCGCCAGCAGCTTGATCGGGCCACAAAGAGGGACCGGGGAGCTGTTTTTT
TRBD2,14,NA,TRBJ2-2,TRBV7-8,CASRPAGRAGELFF,TGTGCCAGCCGGCCAGCGGGAAGAGCGGGGGAGCTGTTTTTT
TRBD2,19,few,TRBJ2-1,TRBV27,CASSSQLAGAPSSYNEQFF,TGTGCCAGCAGTTCCCAACTAGCGGGAGCCCCCAGCTCCTACAATGAGCAGTTCTTC
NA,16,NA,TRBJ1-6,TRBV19,CASSPIDSNYNSPLHF,TGTGCCAGTAGTCCGATTGACAGTAACTATAATTCACCCCTCCACTTT
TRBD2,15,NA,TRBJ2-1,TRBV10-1,CASSASSGSFNEQFF,TGCGCCAGCAGTGCATCTAGCGGGAGTTTTAATGAGCAGTTCTTC
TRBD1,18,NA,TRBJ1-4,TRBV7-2,CASSPRYIGTGPNEKLFF,TGTGCCAGCAGCCCACGGTATATCGGGACAGGGCCTAATGAAAAACTGTTTTTT
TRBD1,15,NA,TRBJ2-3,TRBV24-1,CATSDLDRDTDTQYF,TGTGCCACCAGTGATCTGGACAGGGACACAGATACGCAGTATTTT
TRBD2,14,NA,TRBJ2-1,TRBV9,CASRSRDYTNEQFF,TGTGCCAGCAGGTCCCGGGACTACACCAATGAGCAGTTCTTC
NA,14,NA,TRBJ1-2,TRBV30,CAWSGGVANYGYTF,TGTGCCTGGAGTGGGGGGGTAGCTAACTATGGCTACACCTTC
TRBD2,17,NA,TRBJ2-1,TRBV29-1,CSGFVPGLAESYNEQFF,TGCAGCGGGTTCGTACCGGGACTAGCGGAGAGTTACAATGAGCAGTTCTTC
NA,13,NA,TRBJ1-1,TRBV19,CASFSRWSTEAFF,TGTGCCAGTTTTAGTCGATGGAGCACTGAAGCTTTCTTT
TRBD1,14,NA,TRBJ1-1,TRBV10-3,CAITQGQGHPEAFF,TGTGCCATCACCCAGGGACAGGGTCATCCTGAAGCTTTCTTT
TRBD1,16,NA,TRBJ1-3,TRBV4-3,CASSQGGTVSGNTIYF,TGCGCCAGCAGCCAAGGGGGGACAGTCTCTGGAAACACCATATATTTT
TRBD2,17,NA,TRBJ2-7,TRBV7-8,CASSLGWAGGNSYEQYF,TGTGCCAGCAGCTTAGGTTGGGCGGGAGGTAACTCCTACGAGCAGTACTTC
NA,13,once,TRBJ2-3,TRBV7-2,CASSLLYSDTQYF,TGTGCCAGCAGCTTACTTTACTCGGATACGCAGTATTTT
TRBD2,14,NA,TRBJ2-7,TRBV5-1,CASSPTGGVYEQYF,TGCGCCAGCAGCCCTACCGGGGGGGTTTACGAGCAGTACTTC
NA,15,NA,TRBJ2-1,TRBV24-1,CATSDSSRAYNEQFF,TGTGCCACCAGTGATTCGAGCAGGGCCTACAATGAGCAGTTCTTC
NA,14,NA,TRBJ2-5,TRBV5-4,CASSLRTDQETQYF,TGTGCCAGCAGCCTTAGGACAGACCAAGAGACCCAGTACTTC
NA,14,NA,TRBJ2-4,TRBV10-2,CASTVDREENIQYF,TGCGCCAGCACGGTAGACAGGGAGGAAAACATTCAGTACTTC
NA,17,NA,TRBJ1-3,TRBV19,CASSIVPGHDSGNTIYF,TGTGCCAGTAGTATCGTACCAGGACATGACTCTGGAAACACCATATATTTT
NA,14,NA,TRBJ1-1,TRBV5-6,CASSALDRNTEAFF,TGTGCCAGCAGCGCTTTGGACAGGAACACTGAAGCTTTCTTT
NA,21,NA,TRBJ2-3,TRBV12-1,CASSCPPGLAAREGDTDTQYF,TGTGCCAGCAGCTGCCCCCCGGGACTAGCGGCCAGGGAGGGTGACACAGATACGCAGTATTTT
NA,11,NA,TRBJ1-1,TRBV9,CASSPGTEAFF,TGTGCCAGCAGCCCCGGCACTGAAGCTTTCTTT
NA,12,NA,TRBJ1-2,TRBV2,CASREGNYGYTF,TGTGCCAGCAGGGAGGGCAACTATGGCTACACCTTC
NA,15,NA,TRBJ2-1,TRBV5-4,CASSLTPRDYNEQFF,TGTGCCAGCAGCTTGACCCCGAGGGATTACAATGAGCAGTTCTTC
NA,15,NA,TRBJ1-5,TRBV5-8,CASSSGSYSNQPQHF,TGTGCCAGCAGCTCCGGGTCTTATAGCAATCAGCCCCAGCATTTT
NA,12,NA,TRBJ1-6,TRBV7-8,CASSFMNSPLHF,TGTGCCAGCAGCTTCATGAATTCACCCCTCCACTTT
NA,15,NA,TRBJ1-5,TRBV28,CASSFSDRTNQPQHF,TGTGCCAGCAGTTTTTCGGACAGAACGAATCAGCCCCAGCATTTT
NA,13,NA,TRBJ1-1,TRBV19,CASSYRRGTEAFF,TGTGCCAGTAGTTACCGGAGGGGCACTGAAGCTTTCTTT
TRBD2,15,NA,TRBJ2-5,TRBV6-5,CASSYRTSAEETQYF,TGTGCCAGCAGTTACCGGACTAGCGCTGAAGAGACCCAGTACTTC
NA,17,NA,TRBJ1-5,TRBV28,CASSSLPQGLGNQPQHF,TGTGCCAGCAGTTCACTACCTCAGGGATTGGGAAATCAGCCCCAGCATTTT
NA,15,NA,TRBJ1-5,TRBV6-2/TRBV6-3,CASSYLASSNQPQHF,TGTGCCAGCAGTTACCTGGCAAGTAGCAATCAGCCCCAGCATTTT
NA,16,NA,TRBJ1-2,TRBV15,CATSRDRGGPHYGYTF,TGTGCCACCAGCAGAGATCGGGGGGGGCCCCACTATGGCTACACCTTC
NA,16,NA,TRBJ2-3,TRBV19,CASSRAGTGMQDTQYF,TGTGCCAGTAGTAGAGCTGGAACAGGCATGCAAGATACGCAGTATTTT
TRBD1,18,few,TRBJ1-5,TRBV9,CASSGTTGGDDAGQPQHF,TGTGCCAGCAGCGGGACGACAGGGGGCGATGATGCGGGTCAGCCCCAGCATTTT
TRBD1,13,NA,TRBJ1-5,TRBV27,CASSEGGPEPQHF,TGTGCCAGCAGCGAAGGGGGCCCCGAGCCCCAGCATTTT
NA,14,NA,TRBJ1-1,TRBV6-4,CASSDQGGDTEAFF,TGTGCCAGCAGTGACCAGGGAGGGGACACTGAAGCTTTCTTT
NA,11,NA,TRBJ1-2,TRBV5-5,CASSLGGGYTF,TGTGCCAGCAGCTTGGGAGGGGGCTACACCTTC
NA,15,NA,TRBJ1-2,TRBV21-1,CASSKTRTGTNGYTF,TGTGCCAGCAGCAAAACTCGGACAGGAACGAACGGCTACACCTTC
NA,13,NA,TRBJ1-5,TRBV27,CATGGRNNQPQHF,TGTGCCACCGGAGGACGTAACAATCAGCCCCAGCATTTT
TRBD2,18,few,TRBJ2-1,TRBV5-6,CASSSVTSGWSSYNEQFF,TGTGCCAGCAGCTCTGTGACTAGCGGGTGGAGCTCCTACAATGAGCAGTTCTTC
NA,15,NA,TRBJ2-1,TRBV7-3,CASSPQGFSYNEQFF,TGTGCCAGCAGTCCACAGGGATTCTCCTACAATGAGCAGTTCTTC
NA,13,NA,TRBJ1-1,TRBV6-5,CASSQTANTEAFF,TGTGCCAGCAGTCAGACAGCTAACACTGAAGCTTTCTTT
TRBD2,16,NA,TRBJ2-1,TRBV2,CASSSSGGLSYNEQFF,TGTGCCAGCAGTTCCAGCGGGGGCCTCTCCTACAATGAGCAGTTCTTC